The present TCR beta chain was sequenced within a study of blood T cell repertoires in COVID-19. Study-level information: COVID-19 samples from acute and convalescent phases originated in the United States, Italy and Spain. Sources were T cells, B-cell-depleted T cells, or PBMCs; the material itself was cDNA or gDNA.

Original analysis: Reference gene primer amplification yielded estimated nucleated cell counts. Produced via immunoSEQ multiplex PCR; TCRdb's table is partial and in-frame only. V and J calls and clone size are copied from that table; D and trimming were computed from the DNA. In the table there are 86,000 or so clones, roughly 82% of which are singletons. CDR3 length: 15 residues. Per the germline V gene, CDR1 is MNHNY and CDR2 is SVGAGI (reference sequence). V gave up 3 bases and J gave up 2 bases, with 12 bases separating them. In its sample, this clone was seen a few times. V is TRBV6-6 and J is TRBJ2-3; D unresolved. The clonotype originates from an elderly woman with acute or convalescent COVID-19. Sequencing was done on a sample of peripheral blood. The DNA of the CDR3 is TGTGCCAGCAGTTATGCCGCGACTTACACAGATACGCAGTATTTT. This sequence encodes CASSYAATYTDTQYF.